The 20 T cell receptor beta chains below were found in one sample sequenced in a study of shared clonotypes between healthy human individuals. Generated by immunoSEQ multiplex PCR, the TCRdb table keeps only in-frame clones and is missing some. The table shows around 980,000 clones, with roughly 74% occurring only once. The specimen was memory CD4+ T cells from PBMCs. Sample subset: CD45RA-negative fraction. These receptors all come from a man aged 18 to 30 in good health. Some clones in this sample may be carry-over from other donors' samples.

This chain joins TRBV28 and TRBJ2-5, with a weak D call TRBD2 (6 bases). The CDR3 extends over 13 amino acids. Between the trimmed V and J ends, which lost 5 bases and 6 bases, there was a span of 13 bases. Per the germline V gene, CDR1 is MDHEN and CDR2 is SYDVKM. The CDR3 reads CASSPGDKKTQYF. The CDR3 coding sequence is TGTGCCAGCAGTCCGGGGGATAAAAAGACCCAGTACTTC.

This clone appeared a few times. The J gene is TRBJ1-5, the V gene TRBV14, with no clear D. Germline V gene lookup returns CDR1 SGHDN and CDR2 FVKESK. The V gene lost 1 base and the J gene lost 6 bases, with 10 bases spanning the gap. The CDR3 is 14 residues long. CDR3 region: CASSQGILGQPQHF. The CDR3 DNA sequence: TGTGCCAGCAGCCAAGGCATCCTCGGTCAGCCCCAGCATTTT. The whole variable domain, remainder taken from reference TRBV14 and TRBJ1-5, is EAGVTQFPSHSVIEKGQTVTLRCDPISGHDNLYWYRRVMGKEIKFLLHFVKESKQDESGMPNNRFLAERTGGTYSTLKVQPAELEDSGVYFCASSQGILGQPQHFGDGTRLSIL.

Only one count was recorded for this clone. The J gene is TRBJ2-3, the V gene TRBV2; D uncertain. CDR3 size: 14 residues. The ends were cut back, 3 bases at V and 0 bases at J, with 7 bases in the middle. CDR1 is SNHLY and CDR2 is FYNNEI in the germline V gene. The CDR3 sequence: CASSDYRSTDTQYF. The CDR3 region has the DNA TGTGCCAGCAGTGATTACCGTAGCACAGATACGCAGTATTTT.

This clone was observed a handful of times. The rearrangement joins TRBV27 to TRBJ1-5; 8 bases are shared with TRBD1. V lost 5 bases, J lost 6 bases, and 9 bases stayed unmatched. The CDR3 has 15 amino acids. Germline CDR1 reads MNHEY; CDR2 reads SMNVEV (reference sequence). The CDR3 sequence is CASSPRVQGGQPQHF. The CDR3 nucleotides read TGTGCCAGCAGTCCACGGGTACAGGGGGGTCAGCCCCAGCATTTT.

A word on this clone: A much larger clone is a single base away; this may be a read error. The same CDR3 is also encoded by other DNA sequences in this sample. The V and J genes are TRBV14 and TRBJ2-7; 9 bases map to TRBD2. Germline lookup yields CDR1 SGHDN and CDR2 FVKESK. CDR3 length equals 13 residues. With V trimmed by 2 bases and J by 12 bases, 8 bases remained unmatched. CDR3 coding DNA: TGTGCCAGCAGCCAAAAATTAGCGGGGGTTCCGTACTTC. This sequence encodes CASSQKLAGVPYF.

About this clone: Additional DNA sequences in this sample encode the identical CDR3. This chain connects TRBV6-6 to TRBJ2-5; TRBD1 or TRBD2 may be the D gene (6 bases each). The CDR3 covers 15 residues. V gave up 0 bases and J gave up 3 bases, with 11 bases separating them. The V gene's germline CDR1 is MNHNY and CDR2 SVGAGI (reference sequence). The CDR3 sequence: CASSYSGGTEETQYF. CDR3 in DNA: TGTGCCAGCAGTTACTCCGGGGGCACCGAAGAGACCCAGTACTTC.

V usage is TRBV18 and J usage is TRBJ2-7; D might be TRBD2 (5 bases). V shed 9 bases and J shed 1 base, with 13 bases lying between them. Per germline, CDR1 KGHSH and CDR2 LQKENI. This CDR3 region has 13 residues. Written as DNA, the CDR3 is TGTGCCAGTTCGGACTCCACTTCCTACGAGCAGTACTTC. Protein sequence: CASSDSTSYEQYF.

CDR3 in amino acids: CASSPGTSGRGLETQYF. The CDR3 DNA reads TGTGCCAGCAGCCCCGGGACTAGCGGGAGGGGATTGGAGACCCAGTACTTC. V usage is TRBV7-3 and J usage is TRBJ2-5; 16 nucleotides line up with TRBD2. Germline V lookup: CDR1 SGHTA, CDR2 FQGTGA. With 5 bases clipped from V and 5 bases from J, the junction kept 8 bases outside the gene matches. The CDR3 extends over 17 amino acids.

This chain uses TRBV5-1 with TRBJ2-3, with D uncertain. The CDR3 covers 13 residues. The V and J ends lost 7 bases and 0 bases respectively, with 9 bases between them. In germline, CDR1 is SGHRS, CDR2 YFSETQ. The CDR3 loop reads CASQMGSTDTQYF. CDR3 nucleotide sequence: TGCGCCAGCCAGATGGGGAGCACAGATACGCAGTATTTT.

Note on this clone: This sample also contains other DNA sequences that code for the same CDR3. The chain is built from TRBV5-1 and TRBJ2-5, with 7 bases aligning to TRBD2. CDR3 length equals 13 residues. J was trimmed by 4 bases and V by 1 base; bases with no gene match: 1. Germline CDR1 is SGHRS and CDR2 is YFSETQ. The CDR3 sequence: CASSLTGGETQYF. CDR3 DNA: TGCGCCAGCAGCTTGACGGGGGGAGAGACCCAGTACTTC.

The rearrangement uses TRBV19 and TRBJ2-1; D not certain. This CDR3 comprises 14 residues. In germline, CDR1 is LNHDA, CDR2 SQIVND (reference sequence). V gave up 2 bases and J gave up 1 base, with 6 bases separating them. CDR3 protein: CASSIIGSYNEQFF. The DNA for the CDR3 is TGTGCCAGTAGTATAATCGGATCCTACAATGAGCAGTTCTTC.

This clone is a singleton in its sample. CDR3: CASSEGGGGAYEQYF. The CDR3 region has the DNA TGTGCCAGCAGTGAAGGCGGGGGGGGCGCCTACGAGCAGTACTTC. The chain carries TRBV2 and TRBJ2-7, with TRBD2 matching over 9 bases. This CDR3 is 15 amino acids long. V lost 1 base and J lost 2; bases outside the gene matches: 3. From germline, CDR1 is SNHLY and CDR2 FYNNEI.

This rearrangement joins TRBV28 to TRBJ2-1, with 11 bases identical to TRBD2. Germline CDR1 reads MDHEN; CDR2 reads SYDVKM. J gave up 2 bases and V 6 bases, and 6 bases lay outside the gene matches. The CDR3 extends over 16 amino acids. The CDR3 protein is CASRLPGLAAYNEQFF. The CDR3 DNA reads TGTGCCAGCAGGCTTCCGGGACTAGCGGCCTACAATGAGCAGTTCTTC.

The table lists this clone with a count of one. The genes are TRBV7-3 and TRBJ2-3, with D unclear. Trimming removed 6 bases at V and 1 base at J, with 14 bases between. The length of the CDR3 is 15 residues. Germline CDR1 SGHTA, CDR2 FQGTGA. The DNA of the CDR3 is TGTGCCAGCAGTTTCACATCGGCGCGCACAGATACGCAGTATTTT. Translated, it gives CASSFTSARTDTQYF.

V and J are TRBV28 and TRBJ2-7; 7 nucleotides agree with TRBD1. The CDR3 loop spans 15 amino acids. V shed 6 bases, J shed 1 base, and the junction held 9 bases outside the gene matches. Germline lookup yields CDR1 MDHEN and CDR2 SYDVKM. CDR3 loop: CASRRGAGGSYEQYF. CDR3 DNA: TGTGCCAGCAGGCGTGGGGCAGGGGGTTCCTACGAGCAGTACTTC.

The chain recombines TRBV27 with TRBJ2-1, with 8 nucleotides matching TRBD2. Germline lookup yields CDR1 MNHEY and CDR2 SMNVEV (reference sequence). The length of the CDR3 is 17 residues. After removal of 0 bases from V and 3 bases from J, the junction contained 7 bases not matched to a gene. The CDR3 DNA reads as TGTGCCAGCAGTTTATCACCCCCAGCGGGAGTCTACAATGAGCAGTTCTTC. Its translation is CASSLSPPAGVYNEQFF.

Remarks on this clone: Additional DNA sequences in this sample encode the identical CDR3. The chain uses TRBV5-4 and TRBJ2-7, with D possibly TRBD1 on 6 matching bases. The V gene lost 1 base and the J gene lost 2 bases, with 7 bases spanning the gap. Germline loops: CDR1 SGHNT, CDR2 YYREEE (reference sequence). The CDR3 is made up of 13 amino acids. The CDR3 nucleotides are TGTGCCAGCAGCTTGTCAGGGGCCTACGAGCAGTACTTC. It is translated as CASSLSGAYEQYF.

Note on this clone: The sample carries other DNA sequences with the same CDR3. V is TRBV28 and J is TRBJ2-5; possibly TRBD2 for D (6 bases). V shed 4 bases and J shed 2 bases, with 8 bases lying between them. This CDR3 comprises 13 residues. Germline CDR1 is MDHEN and CDR2 is SYDVKM. The CDR3 loop is CASSYGGQETQYF. CDR3 DNA: TGTGCCAGCAGTTATGGGGGGCAAGAGACCCAGTACTTC. The full variable domain, completed using reference TRBV28 and TRBJ2-5, is DVKVTQSSRYLVKRTGEKVFLECVQDMDHENMFWYRQDPGLGLRLIYFSYDVKMKEKGDIPEGYSVSREKKERFSLILESASTNQTSMYLCASSYGGQETQYFGPGTRLLVL.

This chain uses TRBV27 with TRBJ1-1; D possibly corresponds to TRBD1 (5 bases). Germline CDR1 and CDR2: MNHEY and SMNVEV (reference sequence). Trimming removed 5 bases at V and 3 bases at J, with 13 bases between. The CDR3 spans 14 residues. CDR3 in DNA: TGTGCCAGCAGTAGCCAGGGTGAGTACACTGAAGCTTTCTTT. Translating gives CASSSQGEYTEAFF.

This clone was seen at least ten times. Within the sample, other DNA sequences also encode this same CDR3. This chain uses TRBV4-3 with TRBJ2-7; TRBD1 matches at 7 bases. The CDR3 is made up of 14 amino acids. The germline V gene encodes CDR1 LGHNA and CDR2 YSLEER. The V and J ends lost 0 bases and 7 bases, in that order; junction bases with no gene match: 6. The chain's CDR3 is CASSQEDRPREQYF. CDR3 DNA: TGCGCCAGCAGCCAAGAGGACAGGCCTCGGGAGCAGTACTTC.